One sample yielded the 15 T cell receptor beta chains listed below, sequenced in a study of identical twins. Via MiXCR, TCRdb re-called the 5' RACE reads, giving one row per CDR3 protein. The sample lists 100,000 or so distinct CDR3 sequences, 5.9% occurring once. The source material was memory T cells sorted from blood. These receptors all stem from a woman between 50 and 59 years old in good health.

This clonotype appeared many times. The rearrangement uses TRBV7-9 and TRBJ2-6, with a tentative D call TRBD1 (8 bases). The V end lost 1 base, the J end lost 2 bases, and 12 bases lay between the germline ends. The CDR3 is 17 amino acids. Germline V gene data show CDR1 as SEHNR and CDR2 as FQNEAQ (reference sequence). CDR3 region: CASSLGTGTTGANVLTF. For the CDR3, the DNA is TGTGCCAGCAGCTTAGGGACAGGGACTACTGGGGCCAACGTCCTGACTTTC. Full variable domain (rest looked up from reference TRBV7-9 and TRBJ2-6): DTGVSQNPRHKITKRGQNVTFRCDPISEHNRLYWYRQTLGQGPEFLTYFQNEAQLEKSRLLSDRFSAERPKGSFSTLEIQRTEQGDSAMYLCASSLGTGTTGANVLTFGAGSRLTVL.

This clonotype was observed at least ten times. The CDR3 sequence: CSVEPLARGAGEQYF. Here the CDR3 DNA reads TGCAGCGTTGAACCTCTAGCGCGAGGGGCCGGAGAGCAGTACTTC. The J gene is TRBJ2-7, the V gene TRBV29-1; TRBD2 is a possible D gene (6 bases). This CDR3 has 15 amino acids. The V gene's germline CDR1 is SQVTM and CDR2 ANQGSEA. The V end lost 2 bases, the J end lost 7 bases, and 21 bases lay between the germline ends.

This clonotype was recorded once. Because the CDR3 is missing its conserved closing phenylalanine or tryptophan, this is likely a read error. The DNA is omitted, as the CDR3 cannot be located on it reliably, and the CDR3 follows TCRdb's listing. This chain's CDR3 is CASSEVSTRL. The chain uses TRBV6-1 and TRBJ1-1; the table assigns TRBD1, which was not confirmed against the DNA. Germline values: CDR1 MNHNS, CDR2 SASEGT. The CDR3 length equals 10 residues, ends included.

This clonotype has just a few counts. The rearrangement joins TRBV9 to TRBJ2-1; 7 bases align to TRBD2. CDR1 is SGDLS, CDR2 YYNGEE, per germline. The CDR3 extends over 14 amino acids. Germline trimming cut 3 bases from V and 7 bases from J; bases unmatched to any gene: 7. CDR3 DNA: TGTGCCAGCAGCGCCCCGGGACTAATGAATGAGCAGTTCTTC. Translation gives CASSAPGLMNEQFF.

This clonotype was recorded many times. The chain carries TRBV12-3 or TRBV12-4 and TRBJ2-1; D tentatively fits TRBD1 or TRBD2 (5 bases each). V gave up 5 bases and J gave up 0 bases, with 11 bases separating them. The CDR3 spans 15 residues. The CDR3 region is CASSLGPPSYNEQFF. The CDR3 DNA reads TGTGCCAGCAGTCTGGGACCGCCCTCCTACAATGAGCAGTTCTTC.

This clonotype was observed many times. The V gene is TRBV20-1, the J gene TRBJ2-5; TRBD2 matches at 13 bases. Germline V lookup: CDR1 DFQATT, CDR2 SNEGSKA (reference sequence). The CDR3 loop spans 13 amino acids. Written as DNA, the CDR3 is TGCTCCAAAGGGGGGACTAGCGGGAAGGGCCAGTACTTC. The encoded protein is CSKGGTSGKGQYF.

The V and J genes are TRBV29-1 and TRBJ1-4; 8 bases line up with TRBD1. The CDR3 runs 14 residues. From germline, CDR1 is SQVTM and CDR2 ANQGSEA. Trimming cost V 7 bases and J 0 bases; bases outside gene matches: 4. The CDR3 region is CSARGPATNEKLFF. The CDR3 DNA reads TGCAGCGCCAGGGGGCCGGCAACTAATGAAAAACTGTTTTTT.

This clonotype appeared many times. The gene calls are TRBV2 and TRBJ2-1; no definite D call. The V gene's germline CDR1 is SNHLY and CDR2 FYNNEI. Trimming stripped 6 bases from V and 0 bases from J, with 9 bases between. This CDR3 is built from 14 residues. This CDR3 is CASRGVSSYNEQFF. Written as DNA, the CDR3 is TGTGCCAGCAGAGGAGTGAGCTCCTACAATGAGCAGTTCTTC.

The table lists this clonotype with many counts. V and J are TRBV5-1 and TRBJ2-1; 14 positions match TRBD2. This CDR3 is 17 amino acids long. Germline assignment: CDR1 SGHRS and CDR2 YFSETQ. V dropped 0 bases and J dropped 8; count of bases not matched to a gene: 7. The CDR3 sequence is CASSLGLAGGSSDEQFF. CDR3 in DNA: TGCGCCAGCAGCTTGGGACTAGCGGGAGGGTCCTCAGATGAGCAGTTCTTC.

Comments on this clonotype: One junction end does not reproduce the germline sequence, and a read error may be involved. This chain links TRBV19 with TRBJ2-2; 14 bases map to TRBD2. Germline values: CDR1 LNHDA, CDR2 SQIVND (reference sequence). This CDR3 spans 17 amino acids. The CDR3 region is CASSMGLAGVRTGDLFF. Written as DNA, the CDR3 is TGTGCCAGTAGTATGGGACTAGCGGGAGTGAGGACCGGGGACCTGTTTTTT.

This clonotype was observed at least ten times. This chain links TRBV5-5 with TRBJ1-5; tentative D call: TRBD1 (5 bases). The CDR3 loop spans 13 amino acids. The germline V gene encodes CDR1 SGHKS and CDR2 YYEKEE (reference sequence). The V gene lost 2 bases and the J gene lost 5 bases, with 8 bases spanning the gap. The CDR3: CASSFREDQPQHF. The CDR3 coding sequence is TGTGCCAGCAGCTTCAGGGAGGATCAGCCCCAGCATTTT.

The table lists this clonotype with many counts. V gene TRBV29-1 combines with J gene TRBJ2-3; 11 bases match TRBD1. Per the germline V gene, CDR1 is SQVTM and CDR2 is ANQGSEA. CDR3 length: 14 amino acids. With 1 base clipped from V and 7 bases from J, the junction kept 4 bases outside the gene matches. CDR3 protein: CSVEGDRGRNTQYF. The CDR3 DNA follows: TGCAGCGTTGAAGGGGACAGGGGGAGAAATACGCAGTATTTT.

This clonotype occurred many times. J is TRBJ1-1 and V is TRBV20-1, with 8 nucleotides matching TRBD1. The germline V gene has CDR1 DFQATT and CDR2 SNEGSKA (reference sequence). CDR3 length: 13 residues. The V segment lost 1 base and the J segment 4 bases; nucleotides outside the gene matches: 2. The CDR3 is CSARGQGATEAFF. In DNA form, the CDR3 reads TGCAGTGCTAGAGGCCAGGGGGCCACTGAAGCTTTCTTT.

This clonotype was seen many times. The genes are TRBV29-1 and TRBJ1-1, with a possible D match to TRBD1 (6 bases). CDR1 and CDR2 from the germline V gene are SQVTM and ANQGSEA. The CDR3 covers 13 residues. The ends were cut back, 7 bases at V and 2 bases at J, with 14 bases in the middle. The chain's CDR3 is CSGLGGGNTEAFF. The CDR3 nucleotides read TGCAGCGGCCTAGGGGGAGGTAACACTGAAGCTTTCTTT.

There are many counts of this clonotype. The chain is built from TRBV3-1 and TRBJ1-5; D gene ambiguous. Looked up from germline, CDR1 is LGHDT and CDR2 is YNNKEL (reference sequence). The CDR3 is 14 amino acids. Trimming removed 4 bases from V and 2 bases from J, with 9 bases in between. This CDR3 is CASSPVMGNQPQHF. CDR3 nucleotides: TGTGCCAGCAGCCCGGTGATGGGCAATCAGCCCCAGCATTTT.